This T cell receptor (beta chain) was observed in a study of response to subunit inactivated influenza vaccine. Study observations and caveats: With each seasonal influenza vaccination, the authors suggested, few new T cells are recruited.

TCRdb re-called the RT-PCR reads with MiXCR, one entry per CDR3 protein. The data show approximately 520,000 distinct CDR3 sequences, with approximately 15% seen just once and approximately 3% held by the top ten. The CDR3 length is 15 residues. CDR1 LNHDA and CDR2 SQIVND come from the germline V gene (reference sequence). The ends were cut back, 6 bases at V and 0 bases at J, with 12 bases in the middle. This clonotype has a handful of counts. Its antigen remains unknown. The sequence derives from a man between 50 and 75 years old who received an inactivated influenza vaccine. The sequencing here drew on CD4+ T cells sorted from PBMCs, taken 23 months after vaccination. V and J are TRBV19 and TRBJ2-1; possible D gene TRBD1, 5 bases. The CDR3 region has the DNA TGTGCCAGTAGAACGACAGCGAGCTCCTACAATGAGCAGTTCTTC. Amino acids: CASRTTASSYNEQFF.